A selection of T cell receptor beta chains follows, all from one sample in a study of blood T cell repertoires in COVID-19. This table comes from immunoSEQ multiplex PCR, and its TCRdb copy is limited to in-frame clones, with some not included. The data show about 500,000 clones, approximately 86% seen once. Sequenced: PBMCs or T cells enriched from blood (not recorded which). Every receptor here comes from a young woman who had recovered from COVID-19. CDR3s include the opening cysteine and the closing phenylalanine or tryptophan. A D gene is named only where the DNA matches it firmly. For some rows the clone size is stated as once, few or many, or as a class when expanded; others skip it.

>once|TRBJ2-1|TRBV11-1|NA
TGTGCCAGCAGCCGCCGGGACTCTCCTTTCGAGCAGTTCTTC
CASSRRDSPFEQFF
>NA|TRBJ1-2|TRBV4-1|NA
TGCGCCAGCAGCTCGGGGGGCTATGGCTACACCTTC
CASSSGGYGYTF
>NA|TRBJ2-3|TRBV28|TRBD2
TGTGCCAGCAGTCTCCAAGCCGGGACTAGGGGGGATACGCAGTATTTT
CASSLQAGTRGDTQYF
>NA|TRBJ1-3|TRBV5-1|NA
TGCGCCAGCAGCGCTGGTGGGGCCACATTCGGAAACACCATATATTTT
CASSAGGATFGNTIYF
>NA|TRBJ1-1|TRBV7-9|NA
TGTGCCAGCACTCTAGGGGTCACTGAAGCTTTCTTT
CASTLGVTEAFF
>NA|TRBJ1-2|TRBV24-1|TRBD1
TGTGCCACCAGTGACCCCTTCGGACAGGGAGCGGCCGGCTACACCTTC
CATSDPFGQGAAGYTF
>NA|TRBJ2-7|TRBV30|NA
TGTGCCTGGACTCGGGACTCCTCCTTCTACGAGCAGTACTTC
CAWTRDSSFYEQYF
>NA|TRBJ1-5|TRBV7-6|NA
TGTGCCAGCAGCTTCAATAGCAATCAGCCCCAGCATTTT
CASSFNSNQPQHF
>NA|TRBJ2-5|TRBV5-6|NA
TGTGCCAGCAGCTTCAGGCCGACCTTACAAGAGACCCAGTACTTC
CASSFRPTLQETQYF
>NA|TRBJ2-3|TRBV12-3/TRBV12-4|NA
TGTGCCAGCAGGCGGGCAGATACGCAGTATTTT
CASRRADTQYF
>once|TRBJ1-3|TRBV19|NA
TGTGCCAGTAGTATAACCATGCGAGGAAACACCATATATTTT
CASSITMRGNTIYF